This section outlines one T cell receptor (beta chain) sequence together with its context. The sample comes from a study of T cells expressing NK-cell markers. Study-wide background: Serological testing identified seven of the eight sequenced donors as HCMV-seropositive and one as seronegative.

Germline V gene lookup returns CDR1 MNHNY and CDR2 SVGAGI (reference sequence). This CDR3 region has 14 residues. For TCR beta, cDNA was produced by 5'RACE template switching with UMIs. TCRdb re-called the 5' RACE reads, yielding one record per CDR3 amino acid sequence without DNA. Its table records about 460,000 distinct CDR3 sequences. This TCR was recovered from a woman aged 45-65 years in good health. The chain uses TRBV6-6 and TRBJ2-7; lacking DNA, the TRBD1 call made by TCRdb goes unchecked. The sample was blood T cells: a sorted CD56 or NKG2C T cell subset, CD4+ or CD8+ T cells, or bulk PBMC T cells (not recorded which). This CDR3 reads CASSTGQGSIEQYF.